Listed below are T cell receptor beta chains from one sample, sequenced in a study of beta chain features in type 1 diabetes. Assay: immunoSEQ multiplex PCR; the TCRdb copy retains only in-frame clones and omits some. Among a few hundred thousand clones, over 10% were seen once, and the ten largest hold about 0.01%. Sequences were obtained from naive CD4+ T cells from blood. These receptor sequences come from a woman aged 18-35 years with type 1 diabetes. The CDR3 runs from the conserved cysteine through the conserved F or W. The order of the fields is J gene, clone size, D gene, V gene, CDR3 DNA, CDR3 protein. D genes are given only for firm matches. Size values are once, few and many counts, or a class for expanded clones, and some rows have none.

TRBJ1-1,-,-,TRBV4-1,TGCGCCAGCAGCCAAATATCCGAGGGGAACACTGAAGCTTTCTTT,CASSQISEGNTEAFF
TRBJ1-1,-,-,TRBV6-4,TGTGCCAGCAGTGAATTCAGGGACACTGAAGCTTTCTTT,CASSEFRDTEAFF
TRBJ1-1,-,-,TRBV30,TGTGCCTGGATGGCGGTGAACACTGAAGCTTTCTTT,CAWMAVNTEAFF
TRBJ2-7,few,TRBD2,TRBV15,TGTGCCACCAGCAGGGAAATAGCGGGCGTCTACGAGCAGTACTTC,CATSREIAGVYEQYF
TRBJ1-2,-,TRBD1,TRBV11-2,TGTGCCAGCAACTCTCTACAGGGGGCTGGCTACACCTTC,CASNSLQGAGYTF
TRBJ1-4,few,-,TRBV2,TGTGCCAGCAACCAGGATGATGAAAAACTGTTTTTT,CASNQDDEKLFF
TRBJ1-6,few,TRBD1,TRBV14,TGTGCCAGCAGCCAGGGGATTGGGACAGGCTATTCACCCCTCCACTTT,CASSQGIGTGYSPLHF
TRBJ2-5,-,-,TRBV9,TGTGCCAGCAGCCCCCTAGGGGTGGCAGAGACCCAGTACTTC,CASSPLGVAETQYF
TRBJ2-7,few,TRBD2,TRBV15,TGTGCCACCAGCAAAGGTGGGCTAGCGGGAGTCTACGAGCAGTACTTC,CATSKGGLAGVYEQYF
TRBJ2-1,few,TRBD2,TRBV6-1,TGTGCCAGCAGTGTGACTGACGGGAGGGCATCACAACGAAATGAGCAGTTCTTC,CASSVTDGRASQRNEQFF
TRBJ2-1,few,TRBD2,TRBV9,TGTGCCAGCAGCGTAGTCCCCACTAGCGACCAGTTCTTC,CASSVVPTSDQFF
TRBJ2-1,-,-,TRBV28,TGTGCCAGCAGTCCCACCTTAGAGGGCTTCTCATACAATGAGCAGTTCTTC,CASSPTLEGFSYNEQFF
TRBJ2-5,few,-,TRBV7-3,TGTGCCAGCAGCATGACTCTCCAAGAGACCCAGTACTTC,CASSMTLQETQYF
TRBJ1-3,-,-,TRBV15,TGTGCCACCAGCAGAGCAGGGTCGAGAGGAAACACCATATATTTT,CATSRAGSRGNTIYF
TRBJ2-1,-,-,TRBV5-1,TGCGCCAGCAGCTTGGATCGTGAGCAGTTCTTC,CASSLDREQFF
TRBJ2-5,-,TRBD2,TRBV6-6,TGTGCCAGCAGTGGGACTAGGGGTGACCAAGAGACCCAGTACTTC,CASSGTRGDQETQYF
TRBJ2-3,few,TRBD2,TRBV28,TGTGCCAGCAGTTTACGGTTGCTTAGCGGGAGGGCCGGAGATACGCAGTATTTT,CASSLRLLSGRAGDTQYF
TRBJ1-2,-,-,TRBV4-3,TGCGCCAGCAGCCAAGTTACAGCGGTATTTCTTGATGGCTACACCTTC,CASSQVTAVFLDGYTF
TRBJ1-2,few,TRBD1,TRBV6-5,TGTGCCAGCAGTTCGGGACAGGGCCCTAACTATGGCTACACCTTC,CASSSGQGPNYGYTF
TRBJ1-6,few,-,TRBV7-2,TGTGCCAGCGGCAACAATTCACCCCTCCACTTT,CASGNNSPLHF
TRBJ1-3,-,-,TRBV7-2,TGTGCCAGCAGCTTCCAAACAGGGAGTGGAAACACCATATATTTT,CASSFQTGSGNTIYF
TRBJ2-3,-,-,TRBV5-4,TGTGCCAGCAGCTTAGGGGGGGCCGGGTATACGCAGTATTTT,CASSLGGAGYTQYF
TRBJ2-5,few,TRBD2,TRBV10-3,TGTGCCATCAGTCTGGGACTACTCAAAGAGACCCAGTACTTC,CAISLGLLKETQYF
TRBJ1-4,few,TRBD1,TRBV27,TGTGCCAGCAGGGTAACAGGGGCGAGTAATGAAAAACTGTTTTTT,CASRVTGASNEKLFF
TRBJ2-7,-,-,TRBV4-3,TGCGCCAGCAGCCAAGATGGCAGGGGCTACGAGCAGTACTTC,CASSQDGRGYEQYF
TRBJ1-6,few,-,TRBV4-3,TGCGCCAGCAGCCAAGCCCCCACAGGGCGAGATTCACCCCTCCACTTT,CASSQAPTGRDSPLHF